These 13 T cell receptor beta chains share one sample of origin, sequenced in a study of vaccination effects on CD4 cells after COVID-19. Clones were sequenced by immunoSEQ multiplex PCR, and TCRdb holds only the in-frame ones, with some missing. The sample records about 22,000 clones, about three quarters being singletons. ViraFEST assay sequencing came after antigen-specific CD4+ T cells were expanded with viral peptide pools. The culture ran for 10 days, and then CD4+ T cells were isolated. These receptors lack a known antigen. The sequences come from CD4+ T cells from PBMCs cultured with HCoV-229E spike peptides, collected before COVID-19 vaccination. Source of these receptors: a human donor who received a COVID-19 vaccine.

The chain has TRBV20-1 and TRBJ2-1, with D unresolved. The CDR3 length is 11 residues. Germline V gives CDR1 DFQATT, CDR2 SNEGSKA (reference sequence). Trimming stripped 7 bases from V and 0 bases from J, with 4 bases between. The CDR3 here is CSVSSYNEQFF. DNA for the CDR3: TGCAGTGTTAGCTCCTACAATGAGCAGTTCTTC.

The rearrangement links TRBV18 to TRBJ2-7; D is perhaps TRBD1 or TRBD2 (5 bases each). Germline V gives CDR1 KGHSH, CDR2 LQKENI. CDR3 length equals 12 residues. Trimming removed 5 bases at V and 2 bases at J, with 7 bases between. DNA of the CDR3: TGTGCCAGCTCAGAGGGACCCTACGAGCAGTACTTC. Translation gives CASSEGPYEQYF. Full variable domain (missing parts from reference TRBV18 and TRBJ2-7): NAGVMQNPRHLVRRRGQEARLRCSPMKGHSHVYWYRQLPEEGLKFMVYLQKENIIDESGMPKERFSAEFPKEGPSILRIQQVVRGDSAAYFCASSEGPYEQYFGPGTRLTVT.

The chain links TRBV5-1 to TRBJ2-7, with TRBD1 matching over 9 bases. This CDR3 spans 15 amino acids. Germline V gene lookup returns CDR1 SGHRS and CDR2 YFSETQ. Trimming at V came to 0 bases and at J to 3 bases, leaving 4 bases not matched to a gene. The CDR3 region is CASSLGDRANYEQYF. CDR3 nucleotide sequence: TGCGCCAGCAGCTTGGGGGACAGGGCTAACTACGAGCAGTACTTC.

This clone was detected only a few times. The gene calls are TRBV4-1 and TRBJ2-3; 8 positions agree with TRBD2. This CDR3 spans 14 amino acids. Losses at the gene ends were 2 bases for V and 5 bases for J; bases not matched to a gene: 3. The germline V gene has CDR1 MGHRA and CDR2 YSYEKL. The CDR3 bases are TGCGCCAGCAGCCAAACTAGCGGTATAGATACGCAGTATTTT. Encoded protein: CASSQTSGIDTQYF.

This clone was observed a few times. The chain has TRBV10-3 and TRBJ1-4; no clear D. Germline-derived CDR1 and CDR2 are ENHRY and SYGVKD. V lost 5 bases, J lost 8 bases, and 15 bases lay in between. The length of the CDR3 is 14 residues. For the CDR3, the DNA is TGTGCCATCAGTCCGATCCCGGTGGGCGAAAAACTGTTTTTT. It yields the protein CAISPIPVGEKLFF.

CDR3 nucleotides: TGTGCCAGCAGTGAAATCGGCGGGGGCTCCTACAATGAGCAGTTCTTC. Translated: CASSEIGGGSYNEQFF. The chain carries TRBV6-1 and TRBJ2-1, with TRBD2 identical over 7 bases. V shed 2 bases and J 0 bases; nucleotides not matched to a gene: 4. The CDR3 consists of 16 residues. The germline CDR1 and CDR2 sequences are MNHNS and SASEGT.

CDR3 sequence reads: CASVPGTGDMNTEAFF. The CDR3 DNA reads as TGTGCCAGCGTTCCCGGGACAGGGGACATGAACACTGAAGCTTTCTTT. The chain employs TRBV3-1 (or the pseudogene TRBV3-2) and TRBJ1-1; 10 bases match TRBD1. Germline V gene lookup returns CDR1 LGHDT and CDR2 YNNKEL (reference sequence). Losses at the gene ends were 8 bases for V and 0 bases for J; bases not matched to a gene: 9. The CDR3 extends over 16 amino acids.

The rearrangement joins TRBV3-1 (or the pseudogene TRBV3-2) to TRBJ2-7; weak D call: TRBD1 (6 bases). The CDR3 consists of 14 residues. V lost 1 base and J lost 2, with 9 bases in between. Germline lookup yields CDR1 LGHDT and CDR2 YNNKEL (reference sequence). CDR3 protein: CASSQGQVTYEQYF. The CDR3 region has the DNA TGTGCCAGCAGCCAAGGACAGGTTACCTACGAGCAGTACTTC.

This rearrangement joins TRBV28 to TRBJ1-2; D is uncertain. The ends were cut back, 3 bases at V and 5 bases at J, with 7 bases in the middle. Germline loops: CDR1 MDHEN, CDR2 SYDVKM. The CDR3 length is 12 residues. DNA for the CDR3: TGTGCCAGCAGTTTTCCCGCATATGGCTACACCTTC. Its translation: CASSFPAYGYTF.

The J gene is TRBJ2-2, the V gene TRBV19; TRBD1 or TRBD2 may be the D gene (5 bases each). Germline-derived CDR1 and CDR2 are LNHDA and SQIVND (reference sequence). This CDR3 has 17 amino acids. The V end was cut by 6 bases, the J end by 2 bases, with 19 bases between. In DNA, the CDR3 is TGTGCCAGTAGACCCACCGGGGACCGGAGAAACACCGGGGAGCTGTTTTTT. Translating it yields CASRPTGDRRNTGELFF.

The chain recombines TRBV11-2 with TRBJ1-3, with D unclear. V dropped 3 bases and J dropped 0 bases, with 3 bases sitting between them. Germline CDR1 reads SGHAT; CDR2 reads FQNNGV. This CDR3 spans 13 amino acids. For the CDR3, the DNA is TGTGCCAGCAGCTTCTACTCTGGAAACACCATATATTTT. Translated: CASSFYSGNTIYF.

A few counts support this clone. The rearrangement uses TRBV30 and TRBJ2-7; TRBD2 might be the D (5 bases). V gave up 3 bases and J gave up 10 bases, with 22 bases separating them. The CDR3 runs to 14 residues. Germline values: CDR1 GTSNPN, CDR2 SVGIG (reference sequence). CDR3 nucleotide sequence: TGTGCCTGGAGCCCCCCAGCTCCCACCCGGGGTCAGTACTTC. Its translation is CAWSPPAPTRGQYF. Combining the CDR3 with reference TRBV30 and TRBJ2-7 gives the whole variable domain SQTIHQWPATLVQPVGSPLSLECTVEGTSNPNLYWYRQAAGRGLQLLFYSVGIGQISSEVPQNLSASRPQDRQFILSSKKLLLSDSGFYLCAWSPPAPTRGQYFGPGTRLTVT.

The V and J genes are TRBV6-5 and TRBJ2-7; 7 positions match TRBD1. The CDR3 length is 14 residues. The V and J ends lost 6 bases and 3 bases, in that order; junction bases with no gene match: 8. Per germline, CDR1 MNHEY and CDR2 SVGAGI. CDR3 sequence reads: CASRAWDRDYEQYF. CDR3 coding DNA: TGTGCCAGCAGGGCCTGGGACAGAGACTACGAGCAGTACTTC.